Sequencing of this T cell receptor beta chain was carried out in a study of T cells generated in artificial thymic organoids. The study, taken as a whole, reports: Organoid-derived CD8 T cells had diversity comparable to thymic and blood naive cells.

The CDR3 is 16 amino acids. V dropped 0 bases and J dropped 1 base, with 12 bases sitting between them. The germline gives CDR1 SGHTA, CDR2 FQGTGA. Comment on this clonotype: Its antigen is as yet unknown.

Human HSPCs were combined with MS5 stroma expressing human DLL1. The seeding cells were CD34+CD3- hematopoietic stem and progenitor cells purified by FACS to remove T cells. Organoids were cultured serum-free with B27, FLT3L, IL-7 and ascorbic acid. Each sample used roughly 40,000 to 220,000 sorted cells for RNA. Separate semi-nested PCRs amplified TCRalpha and TCRbeta libraries using constant-region reverse primers in TRAC or TRBC. TCRdb fed the 5' RACE reads into MiXCR, producing one record per CDR3 protein. The sample records over 5,000 distinct CDR3 sequences, around 25% being singletons. The source is a human donor who gave cord blood stem cells for thymic organoid culture, a cardiac surgery patient who gave postnatal thymus, or a blood donor (not recorded which). The sequencing input was naive CD8+ T cells grown in artificial thymic organoids from cord blood stem and progenitor cells. Noted subset: CD3+TCRalphabeta+CD8SP T cells; for blood, CD45RO-CCR7+ naive CD8+ T cells. The chain couples TRBV7-3 to TRBJ1-1, with a possible D match to TRBD1 (5 bases). Here the CDR3 reads CASSLTSGCKNTEAFF. The CDR3, as DNA: TGTGCCAGCAGCTTAACGTCAGGGTGTAAGAACACTGAAGCTTTCTTT.